The sequence of this T cell receptor (beta chain) was determined in a study of cytomegalovirus exposure and HLA in healthy donors. Points from the study as a whole: The study labeled 150 or so TCR beta chains cytomegalovirus-associated. HLA restriction was apparent for most CMV-associated TCR beta chains in a later analysis. It was confirmed in vitro that a few of the CMV-associated chains were specific for CMV antigens.

Note on this clone: Its antigen is unidentified.

With V trimmed by 2 bases and J by 6 bases, 7 bases remained unmatched. CDR3 size: 13 residues. Germline V lookup: CDR1 GTSNPN, CDR2 SVGIG (reference sequence). Primers included in the PCR were 60 Vbeta and 13 Jbeta primers. The table came from immunoSEQ multiplex PCR; TCRdb's copy has only in-frame clones and leaves some out. The table lists 95,000 to 150,000 clones, 65% to 85% of them singletons. The material sequenced was PBMCs. The sequence came from a man between 45 and 60 years old in good health and CMV-seronegative. This chain joins TRBV30 and TRBJ2-7; 7 nucleotides align to TRBD1. CDR3 nucleotides: TGTGCCTGGAGTACTTTTACAGGGGTCGAGCAGTACTTC. It specifies CAWSTFTGVEQYF.